Below, 11 T cell receptor beta chains from the same sample are listed, as sequenced in a study of neurological immune-mediated disorders. From the 5' RACE reads, TCRdb called clonotypes with MiXCR, one entry per CDR3 protein. This sample has some 48,000 distinct CDR3 sequences; roughly 21% occur once, and the top ten carry roughly 4.7%. Stated time point: technical triplicate 3. Sequenced input: PBMCs. The receptors stem from a man in his sixties with HTLV-1-associated myelopathy (HAM/TSP).

The table lists this clonotype with many counts. The V gene is TRBV2, the J gene TRBJ1-5; TRBD1 is a possible D gene (5 bases). The V gene lost 6 bases and the J gene lost 0 bases, with 15 bases spanning the gap. CDR3 length equals 16 residues. The V gene's germline CDR1 is SNHLY and CDR2 FYNNEI. CDR3 sequence (DNA): TGTGCCAGCAGCAGGGAGTCGCAGTATAGCAATCAGCCCCAGCATTTT. Translated: CASSRESQYSNQPQHF.

As regards this clonotype: The junction does not match germline at one end; this may be a read error. The chain couples TRBV20-1 to TRBJ2-3; D unresolved. The CDR3 is 13 amino acids. Germline V gives CDR1 DFQATT, CDR2 SNEGSKA (reference sequence). The CDR3 here is CAPSASSTDTQYF. The CDR3 DNA follows: TGTGCTCCGAGCGCCTCTAGCACAGATACGCAGTATTTT.

This clonotype was detected many times. The chain recombines TRBV29-1 with TRBJ1-1, with 7 bases fitting TRBD1. Germline CDR1 is SQVTM and CDR2 is ANQGSEA. This CDR3 has 12 residues. The V segment lost 7 bases and the J segment 5 bases; nucleotides outside the gene matches: 7. CDR3 loop: CSGRQGGTEAFF. CDR3 bases: TGCAGCGGGAGACAGGGAGGGACTGAAGCTTTCTTT. The full variable domain, in which reference TRBV29-1 and TRBJ1-1 provide the parts outside the CDR3, is SAVISQKPSRDICQRGTSLTIQCQVDSQVTMMFWYRQQPGQSLTLIATANQGSEATYESGFVIDKFPISRPNLTFSTLTVSNMSPEDSSIYLCSGRQGGTEAFFGQGTRLTVV.

Within the sample, this clonotype is medium-sized (0.01 to 0.1%). The chain combines TRBV2 with TRBJ2-2, with TRBD2 matching over 11 bases. V trimming: 8 bases; J trimming: 3 bases; junction bases outside the gene matches: 5. Germline CDR1 is SNHLY and CDR2 is FYNNEI. The CDR3 covers 15 residues. In DNA form, the CDR3 reads TGTGCCAGCTCTACTAGCGGGAGAGACACCGGGGAGCTGTTTTTT. This sequence encodes CASSTSGRDTGELFF. Full variable domain (remainder filled in from reference TRBV2 and TRBJ2-2): EPEVTQTPSHQVTQMGQEVILRCVPISNHLYFYWYRQILGQKVEFLVSFYNNEISEKSEIFDDQFSVERPDGSNFTLKIRSTKLEDSAMYFCASSTSGRDTGELFFGEGSRLTVL.

This clonotype was recorded many times. J is TRBJ2-3 and V is TRBV28; the D is unclear. The CDR3 is 13 residues long. V was pared by 2 bases and J by 3 bases, with 6 bases between. Looked up from germline, CDR1 is MDHEN and CDR2 is SYDVKM. CDR3 loop: CASSLDGTDTQYF. The CDR3, as DNA: TGTGCCAGCAGTTTAGATGGAACAGATACGCAGTATTTT.

The chain joins TRBV18 to TRBJ1-1, with D possibly being TRBD1 (5 bases). Deletions cut 2 bases from V and 7 bases from J, with 8 bases between. CDR1 is KGHSH, CDR2 LQKENI, per germline. The CDR3 covers 12 residues. This CDR3 reads CASSPRDFEAFF. Here the CDR3 DNA reads TGTGCCAGCTCACCAAGGGACTTTGAAGCTTTCTTT.

This clonotype was seen repeatedly, ten times or more. The V gene is TRBV5-1, the J gene TRBJ2-1, with TRBD2 matching over 11 bases. The germline CDR1 and CDR2 sequences are SGHRS and YFSETQ. CDR3 length: 17 amino acids. Trimming took 3 bases from V and 7 from J; bases not matched to a gene: 12. CDR3 amino acids: CASSSSLSGRAGNEQFF. CDR3 coding DNA: TGCGCCAGCAGCTCGAGTCTTAGCGGGAGGGCCGGTAATGAGCAGTTCTTC. The full variable domain, in which reference TRBV5-1 and TRBJ2-1 provide the parts outside the CDR3, is KAGVTQTPRYLIKTRGQQVTLSCSPISGHRSVSWYQQTPGQGLQFLFEYFSETQRNKGNFPGRFSGRQFSNSRSEMNVSTLELGDSALYLCASSSSLSGRAGNEQFFGPGTRLTVL.

This clonotype was counted many times. The genes are TRBV7-6 and TRBJ2-3, with TRBD1 identical over 9 bases. The V gene's germline CDR1 is SGHVS and CDR2 FNYEAQ. This CDR3 contains 15 residues. V lost 4 bases to trimming and J lost 5 bases; unmatched junction nucleotides: 7. The CDR3 DNA reads TGTGCCAGCAGCTACACCGGGACAGGGAGAGATACGCAGTATTTT. Its protein product is CASSYTGTGRDTQYF.

This clonotype has a count of ten or more. This chain links TRBV6-5 with TRBJ2-5; 8 bases are shared with TRBD1. The CDR3 is 12 amino acids. The V gene's germline CDR1 is MNHEY and CDR2 SVGAGI. V was clipped by 8 bases and J by 7 bases; unmatched bases: 6. CDR3 loop: CASLDRAGTQYF. For the CDR3, the DNA is TGTGCCAGCCTGGACAGGGCCGGGACCCAGTACTTC.

This clonotype was observed many times. The rearrangement joins TRBV5-1 to TRBJ2-5; D is uncertain. Per germline, CDR1 SGHRS and CDR2 YFSETQ. The CDR3 length is 15 residues. Trimming pared 1 base from V and 3 bases from J, leaving 13 bases between. The CDR3 loop reads CASSLMGQVKETQYF. CDR3 nucleotides: TGCGCCAGCAGCTTGATGGGCCAAGTCAAAGAGACCCAGTACTTC.

This clonotype came up many times. V is TRBV12-3 or TRBV12-4 and J is TRBJ2-1; no clear D. The CDR3 spans 11 residues. Trimming removed 6 bases at V and 10 bases at J, with 10 bases between. The CDR3 nucleotides read TGTGCCAGCAGCACAGCTTGGGAGCAGTTCTTC. As protein: CASSTAWEQFF.